What follows is one T cell receptor (beta chain) and its context. This clonotype appeared a single time. This receptor's antigen is unknown. Germline is not matched at one junction end, which may reflect a read error. RNA was isolated from bulk unsorted tissue, and RNA quality was assessed with a NanoDrop ND-1000 and an Agilent 2100. Distant non-tumor tissue taken more than 3 cm from the tumor edge was used as the normal lung sample. The donors were newly diagnosed lung cancer patients admitted for thoracic surgery in China from August to November 2014 who had not received prior chemotherapy. Anyone who had undergone radiotherapy or chemotherapy before, or who had another cancer at the same time, was left out of the study. Surgical tissue pieces of 1-2 cm3 were preserved in RNAlater solution and were kept at -80 degrees C until use. Library generation was performed with multiplex PCR. The sample was run on an Illumina HiSeq 2500. TCRbeta libraries were constructed through three rounds of nested PCR with primers (Table S4) according to protocols modified from ARM-PCR. Before sequencing, PCR products of 200-500 bp were excised from the gel and purified with the QIAquick gel extraction kit. Processing in the source paper ran as follows. Trimmomatic was used to clean the reads, FLASH merged the cleaned reads into complete CDR3 sequences, and MiTCR assigned the sequences to V(D)J germline segments. Clonal diversity was computed as the inverse Simpson's index with VDJtools. A read counted as productive if the sequence was in-frame and lacked a premature stop codon. TCRdb ran its own pipeline on the public reads, namely fastp trimming at Q25 and MiXCR clone calling, and kept in-frame beta chains. Rows matching on CDR3 protein sequence are summarized as one entry with the most common DNA and genes. The V and J calls come from TCRdb's annotation, not from the publication. The sample includes 52,000 or so distinct CDR3 sequences, with 60% to 80% observed a single time. The top ten clones comprise 20% to 25% of the sample.

This sample was taken from a study of tumor and adjacent non-tumor tissue in lung cancer (dated by TCRdb to the late 2010s). Some background on the complete study: By cancer type, the cohort comprised 12 adenocarcinoma patients, a couple of squamous cell carcinoma patients and 1 small cell lung cancer patient. The study compared bulk TCRbeta repertoires between lung tumor tissue and matched distant non-tumor lung tissue from about 14 lung cancer patients. Among the 15 or so patients, ages ranged from roughly 30 to 85 years, about 10 were men and 5 were women, and disease was TNM stage I to III. In total, sequencing yielded 125,075,908 productive TCRbeta reads, which works out to an average of around 4.2 million reads per sample. A few dozen paired specimens, one tumor and one normal lung sample per patient, were profiled by TCRbeta CDR3 sequencing. Points the paper makes about the study in general: The methods do not name the sequencing platform or mention unique molecular identifiers. TCR diversity (inverse Simpson) was significantly higher in tumor than in normal lung tissue (around 460 vs 160, P = 0.0075, Mann-Whitney U test). With only roughly 15 patients in the cohort, the authors noted that larger samples and more detailed clinical data are needed. Because peripheral blood was not sequenced, blood TCRbeta repertoires in the lung cancer patients of the study were not examined. A significantly larger cumulative share of the repertoire was made up by the top 100 clones in normal lung than in tumor tissue. TCR diversity was significantly higher in younger patients, and greater tumor TCR diversity was associated with shorter overall survival and shorter disease-free survival.

The CDR3 sequence holds 14 residues, the cysteine and phenylalanine included. The entry retains the CDR3 DNA only, 42 bases that are in frame from base 1. CDR1 and CDR2 are read off the germline V gene as SGHNT and YENEEA. The sequence was obtained from a woman in her fifties or sixties with non-small cell lung cancer. The V and J genes are TRBV11-3 and TRBJ1-1, with the D gene not clear enough to name. Sequenced sample: distant non-tumor lung tissue. In nucleotide form, the sequence is TGTGACAGCAGCTTAGGGCAGTCCGCTACTGAAGCATTCTTT. The encoded protein is CDSSLGQSATEAFF.